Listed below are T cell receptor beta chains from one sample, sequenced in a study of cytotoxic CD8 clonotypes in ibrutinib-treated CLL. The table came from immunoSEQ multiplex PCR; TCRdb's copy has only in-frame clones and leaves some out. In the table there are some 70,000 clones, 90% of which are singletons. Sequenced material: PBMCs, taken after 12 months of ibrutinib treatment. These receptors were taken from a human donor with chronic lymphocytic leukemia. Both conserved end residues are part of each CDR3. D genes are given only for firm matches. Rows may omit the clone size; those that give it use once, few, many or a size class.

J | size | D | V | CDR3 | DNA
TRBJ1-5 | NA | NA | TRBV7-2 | CASTLDGNQPQHF | TGTGCCAGCACCCTGGACGGCAATCAGCCCCAGCATTTT
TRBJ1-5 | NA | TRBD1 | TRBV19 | CASSFGTDSNQPQHF | TGTGCCAGTAGTTTCGGGACAGATAGCAATCAGCCCCAGCATTTT
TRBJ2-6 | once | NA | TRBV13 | CASSSYNSGANVLTF | TGTGCCAGCAGCTCGTATAACTCTGGGGCCAACGTCCTGACTTTC
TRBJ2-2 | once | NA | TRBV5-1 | CASSLAGGWNTGELFF | TGCGCCAGCAGCTTGGCAGGAGGGTGGAACACCGGGGAGCTGTTTTTT
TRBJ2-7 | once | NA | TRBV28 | CASSLGGAEHSYEQYF | TGTGCCAGCAGTTTAGGGGGTGCGGAACACTCCTACGAGCAGTACTTC
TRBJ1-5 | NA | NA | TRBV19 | CASSILQIPNSNQPQHF | TGTGCCAGTAGTATTCTCCAGATACCGAATAGCAATCAGCCCCAGCATTTT
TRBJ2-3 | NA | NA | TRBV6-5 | CASKSGITDTQYF | TGTGCCAGCAAATCGGGAATCACAGATACGCAGTATTTT
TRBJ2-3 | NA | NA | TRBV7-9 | CASSRQTGPTDTQYF | TGTGCCAGCAGCCGCCAGACAGGACCCACAGATACGCAGTATTTT
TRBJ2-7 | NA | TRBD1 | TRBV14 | CASSQVLGTGGTYEQYF | TGTGCCAGCAGCCAAGTACTGGGAACAGGGGGTACTTACGAGCAGTACTTC
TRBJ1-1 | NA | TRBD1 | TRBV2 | CARYRGTEAFF | TGTGCCAGGTACAGGGGGACTGAAGCTTTCTTT
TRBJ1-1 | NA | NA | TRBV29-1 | CSVGFSQTTEAFF | TGCAGCGTTGGGTTCAGTCAGACCACTGAAGCTTTCTTT
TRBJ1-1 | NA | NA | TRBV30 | CAWSVGQRNTEAFF | TGTGCCTGGAGTGTAGGTCAGCGAAACACTGAAGCTTTCTTT
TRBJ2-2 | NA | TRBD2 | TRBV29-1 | CSVSPAGGAGELFF | TGCAGCGTCTCACCAGCGGGAGGAGCCGGGGAGCTGTTTTTT
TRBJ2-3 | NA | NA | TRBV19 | CASKVNTDTQYF | TGTGCCAGTAAGGTTAACACAGATACGCAGTATTTT
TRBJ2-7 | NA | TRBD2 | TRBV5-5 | CASSLVALAGSHEQYF | TGTGCCAGCAGCTTGGTTGCGCTAGCGGGATCCCACGAGCAGTACTTC
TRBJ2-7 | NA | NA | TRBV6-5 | CASSLRLSYEQYF | TGTGCCAGCAGCCTCCGGTTGTCCTACGAGCAGTACTTC
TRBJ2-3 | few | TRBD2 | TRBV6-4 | CASSDGLAGGPDTQYF | TGTGCCAGCAGTGACGGGCTAGCGGGAGGCCCGGATACGCAGTATTTT
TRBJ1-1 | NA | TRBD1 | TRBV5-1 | CASSLEGANTEAFF | TGCGCCAGCAGCTTGGAGGGGGCGAACACTGAAGCTTTCTTT
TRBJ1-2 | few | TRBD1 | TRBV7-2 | CASSLGQGALNYGYTF | TGTGCCAGCAGCTTAGGACAGGGTGCTCTAAACTATGGCTACACCTTC
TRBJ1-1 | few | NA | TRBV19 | CASSIDRGQAEAFF | TGTGCCAGTAGTATAGACCGGGGGCAGGCTGAAGCTTTCTTT
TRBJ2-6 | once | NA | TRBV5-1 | CASSLFSQGSGANVLTF | TGCGCCAGCAGCTTGTTCAGCCAGGGCTCTGGGGCCAACGTCCTGACTTTC
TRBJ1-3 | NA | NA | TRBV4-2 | CASSQDDLPGNTIYF | TGTGCCAGCAGCCAAGATGACCTTCCTGGAAACACCATATATTTT
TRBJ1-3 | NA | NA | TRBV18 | CASSPVRQDSGNTIYF | TGTGCCAGCTCACCAGTCCGCCAGGACTCTGGAAACACCATATATTTT
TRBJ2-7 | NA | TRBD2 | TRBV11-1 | CASSSPGTSGIYEQYF | TGTGCCAGCAGCTCGCCCGGGACTAGCGGGATATACGAGCAGTACTTC
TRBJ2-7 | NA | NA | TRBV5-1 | CASSSSTGSYEQYF | TGCGCCAGCAGCTCTTCGACAGGTTCCTACGAGCAGTACTTC
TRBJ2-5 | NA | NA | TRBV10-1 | CASSESYYRESYQETQYF | TGCGCCAGCAGTGAGTCCTATTACAGGGAAAGTTACCAAGAGACCCAGTACTTC
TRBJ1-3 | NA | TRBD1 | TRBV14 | CASSQDMTGGGNTIYF | TGTGCCAGCAGCCAAGATATGACAGGGGGTGGAAACACCATATATTTT
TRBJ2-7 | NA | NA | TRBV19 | CASSIEARYEQYF | TGTGCCAGTAGTATTGAGGCCCGCTACGAGCAGTACTTC
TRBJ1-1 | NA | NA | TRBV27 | CASSLGRGMNTEAFF | TGTGCCAGCAGTTTAGGTCGGGGGATGAACACTGAAGCTTTCTTT
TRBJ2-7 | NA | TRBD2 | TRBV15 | CATSRDATWGGRVYEQYF | TGTGCCACCAGCAGAGATGCGACCTGGGGGGGACGAGTCTACGAGCAGTACTTC
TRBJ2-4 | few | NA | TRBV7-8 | CASSLARVARVDIQYF | TGTGCCAGCAGCTTAGCACGGGTAGCCAGGGTGGACATTCAGTACTTC
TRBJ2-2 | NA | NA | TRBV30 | CAWSGGGELFF | TGTGCCTGGAGCGGGGGCGGGGAGCTGTTTTTT
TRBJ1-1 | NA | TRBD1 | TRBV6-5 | CASRPGQANTEAFF | TGTGCCAGCAGACCGGGACAGGCGAACACTGAAGCTTTCTTT
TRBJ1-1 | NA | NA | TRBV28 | CASSPVITEAFF | TGTGCCAGCAGTCCAGTGATAACTGAAGCTTTCTTT
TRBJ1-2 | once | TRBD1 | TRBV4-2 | CASSRQGDRGSGYTF | TGTGCCAGCAGCCGGCAAGGGGACAGGGGCAGTGGCTACACCTTC
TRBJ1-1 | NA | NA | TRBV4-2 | CASSRGPKRAFF | TGTGCCAGCAGCCGAGGACCCAAGAGAGCTTTCTTT
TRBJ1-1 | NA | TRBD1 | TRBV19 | CASSIPGQAQMNTEAFF | TGTGCCAGTAGTATCCCGGGACAGGCGCAGATGAACACTGAAGCTTTCTTT
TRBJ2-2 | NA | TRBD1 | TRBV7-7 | CASRGYTGELFF | TGTGCTAGCAGGGGGTACACCGGGGAGCTGTTTTTT
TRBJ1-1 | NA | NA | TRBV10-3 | CAISGERTNTEAFF | TGTGCCATCAGTGGGGAACGGACGAACACTGAAGCTTTCTTT
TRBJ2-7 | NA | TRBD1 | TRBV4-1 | CASSQDTQGAKYEQYF | TGCGCCAGCAGCCAAGATACACAGGGGGCGAAGTACGAGCAGTACTTC
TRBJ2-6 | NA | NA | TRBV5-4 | CASSPNLASGANVLTF | TGTGCCAGCAGCCCAAACCTGGCATCTGGGGCCAACGTCCTGACTTTC
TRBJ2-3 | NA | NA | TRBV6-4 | CASSDTLGGSFGATDTQYF | TGTGCCAGCAGTGACACCCTCGGTGGGTCCTTCGGGGCCACAGATACGCAGTATTTT
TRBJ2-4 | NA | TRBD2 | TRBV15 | CATSRDSAGAMVIQYF | TGTGCCACCAGCAGAGACTCAGCGGGAGCTATGGTCATTCAGTACTTC
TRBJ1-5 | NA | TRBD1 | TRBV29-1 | CSAGQGADGNQPQHF | TGCAGCGCCGGACAGGGGGCTGACGGCAATCAGCCCCAGCATTTT
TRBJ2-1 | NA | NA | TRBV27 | CASSLKQPDYRRFGDEQFF | TGTGCCAGCAGTTTAAAGCAGCCCGACTATAGGCGGTTTGGAGATGAGCAGTTCTTC
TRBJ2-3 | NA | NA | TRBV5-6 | CASSLPQGVPTDTQYF | TGTGCCAGCAGCTTGCCCCAGGGTGTCCCCACAGATACGCAGTATTTT
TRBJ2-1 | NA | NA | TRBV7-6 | CASRTGDNEQFF | TGTGCCAGCCGTACTGGGGATAATGAGCAGTTCTTC
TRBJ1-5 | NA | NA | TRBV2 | CASSVRGTGNQPQHF | TGTGCCAGCAGTGTTAGGGGGACCGGCAATCAGCCCCAGCATTTT
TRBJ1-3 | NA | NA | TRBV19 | CASSMTSGNTIYF | TGTGCCAGTAGTATGACATCTGGAAACACCATATATTTT